This entry lists 5 T cell receptor beta chains sequenced from one sample in a study of cytomegalovirus exposure and HLA in healthy donors. Use of 60 Vbeta and 13 Jbeta primers characterized the PCR. Here immunoSEQ multiplex PCR was the method, and the copy in TCRdb shows in-frame clones only, minus some. This sample has 150,000 to 160,000 clones, with around 80% found just once. The sequenced sample consisted of PBMCs. All receptors come from a man aged 25 to 45 in good health and CMV-seropositive.

The chain combines TRBV9 with TRBJ2-1, with D tentatively TRBD1 (5 bases). Trimming removed 2 bases at V and 8 bases at J, with 17 bases between. CDR3 length: 15 residues. Germline V gene sequence: CDR1 SGDLS, CDR2 YYNGEE. In DNA form, the CDR3 reads TGTGCCAGCAGCGTTTACAGGTCGGGCTTCGATGAGCAGTTCTTC. Its protein is CASSVYRSGFDEQFF. The variable domain in full, with the rest retrieved from reference TRBV9 and TRBJ2-1, is DSGVTQTPKHLITATGQRVTLRCSPRSGDLSVYWYQQSLDQGLQFLIQYYNGEERAKGNILERFSAQQFPDLHSELNLSSLELGDSALYFCASSVYRSGFDEQFFGPGTRLTVL.

The chain is built from TRBV10-3 and TRBJ2-3; 9 bases agree with TRBD2. The ends lost 0 bases at V and 6 bases at J; junction bases unmatched: 16. The CDR3 runs 19 residues. Germline V lookup: CDR1 ENHRY, CDR2 SYGVKD. Here the CDR3 reads CAISESGYLAGPAGDTQYF. The CDR3 DNA follows: TGTGCCATCAGTGAGTCGGGATATCTAGCGGGACCTGCTGGTGATACGCAGTATTTT.

The chain carries TRBV4-2 and TRBJ2-7; D possibly corresponds to TRBD2 (5 bases). Germline CDR1 is LGHNA and CDR2 is YNFKEQ. Trimming shortened V by 4 bases and J by 0 bases, and 7 bases separated the two germline ends. The CDR3 is 13 amino acids. The CDR3 nucleotides are TGTGCCAGCAGCCGAGGGAGCTCCTACGAGCAGTACTTC. This codes for CASSRGSSYEQYF.

The chain has TRBV6-5 and TRBJ1-2; D is undetermined. The CDR3 length is 15 residues. The V gene lost 0 bases and the J gene lost 0 bases, with 8 bases spanning the gap. Germline-derived CDR1 and CDR2 are MNHEY and SVGAGI. The CDR3 reads CASSYSGLTNYGYTF. The CDR3 DNA reads TGTGCCAGCAGTTACTCTGGCCTTACTAACTATGGCTACACCTTC.

J is TRBJ2-5 and V is TRBV5-4; weak D call: TRBD1 (5 bases). Trimming took 4 bases from V and 4 from J, leaving 14 bases between them. The CDR3 has 14 amino acids. Germline V gene data show CDR1 as SGHNT and CDR2 as YYREEE (reference sequence). The CDR3 spells CASSPRAAGETQYF. As DNA, the CDR3 is TGTGCCAGCAGCCCCAGGGCGGCCGGAGAGACCCAGTACTTC.